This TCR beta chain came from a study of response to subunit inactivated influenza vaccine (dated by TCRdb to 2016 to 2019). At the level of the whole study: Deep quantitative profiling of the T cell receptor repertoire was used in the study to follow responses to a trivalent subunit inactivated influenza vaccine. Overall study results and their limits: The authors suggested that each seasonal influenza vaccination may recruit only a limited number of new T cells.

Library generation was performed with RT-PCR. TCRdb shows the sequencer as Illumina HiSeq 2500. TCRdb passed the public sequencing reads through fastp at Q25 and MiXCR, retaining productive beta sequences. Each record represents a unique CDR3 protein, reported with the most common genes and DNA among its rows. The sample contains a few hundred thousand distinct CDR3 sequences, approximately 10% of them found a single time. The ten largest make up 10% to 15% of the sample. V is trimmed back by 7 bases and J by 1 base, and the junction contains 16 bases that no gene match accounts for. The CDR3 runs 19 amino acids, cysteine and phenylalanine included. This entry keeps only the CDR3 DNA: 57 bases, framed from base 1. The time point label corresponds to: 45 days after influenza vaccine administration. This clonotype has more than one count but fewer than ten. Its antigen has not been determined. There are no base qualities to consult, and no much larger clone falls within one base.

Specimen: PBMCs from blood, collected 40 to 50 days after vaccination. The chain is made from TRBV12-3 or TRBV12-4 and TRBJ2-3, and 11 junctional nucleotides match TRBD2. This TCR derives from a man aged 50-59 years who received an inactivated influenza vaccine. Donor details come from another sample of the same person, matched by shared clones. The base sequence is TGTGCCAGCACCACACCTTTTAATAGCGGGAGGGCCGGCACAGATACGCAGTATTTT. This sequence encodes CASTTPFNSGRAGTDTQYF.